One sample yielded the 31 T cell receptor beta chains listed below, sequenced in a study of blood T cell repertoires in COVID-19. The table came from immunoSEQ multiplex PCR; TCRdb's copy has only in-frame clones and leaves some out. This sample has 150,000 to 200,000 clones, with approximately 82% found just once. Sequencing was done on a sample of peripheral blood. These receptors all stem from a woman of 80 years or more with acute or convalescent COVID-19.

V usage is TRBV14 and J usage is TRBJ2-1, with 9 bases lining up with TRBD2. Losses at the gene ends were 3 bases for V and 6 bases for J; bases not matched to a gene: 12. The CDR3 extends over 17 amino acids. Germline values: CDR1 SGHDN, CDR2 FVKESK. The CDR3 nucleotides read TGTGCCAGCAGCCAGATTGAGACTAGCGGTCAAGGCAATGAGCAGTTCTTC. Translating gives CASSQIETSGQGNEQFF.

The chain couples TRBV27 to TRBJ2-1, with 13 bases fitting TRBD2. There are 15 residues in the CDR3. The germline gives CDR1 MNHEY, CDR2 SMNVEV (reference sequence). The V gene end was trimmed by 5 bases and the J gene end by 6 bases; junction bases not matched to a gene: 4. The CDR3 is CASSRLAGGLNEQFF. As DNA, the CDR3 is TGTGCCAGCAGTAGACTAGCGGGAGGTCTCAATGAGCAGTTCTTC.

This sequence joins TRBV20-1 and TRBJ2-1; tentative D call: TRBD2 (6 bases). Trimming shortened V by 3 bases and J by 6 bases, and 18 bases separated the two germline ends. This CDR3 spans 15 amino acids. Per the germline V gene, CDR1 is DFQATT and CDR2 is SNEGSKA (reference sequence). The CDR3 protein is CSASLTGMRGNEQFF. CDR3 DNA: TGCAGTGCTAGTCTCACGGGTATGCGGGGCAATGAGCAGTTCTTC.

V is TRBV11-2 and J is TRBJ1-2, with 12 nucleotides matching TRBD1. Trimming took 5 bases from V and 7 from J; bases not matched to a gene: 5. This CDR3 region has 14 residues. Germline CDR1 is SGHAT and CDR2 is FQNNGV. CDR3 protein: CASSPGQGASGYTF. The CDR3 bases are TGTGCCAGCAGCCCGGGACAGGGGGCATCTGGCTACACCTTC.

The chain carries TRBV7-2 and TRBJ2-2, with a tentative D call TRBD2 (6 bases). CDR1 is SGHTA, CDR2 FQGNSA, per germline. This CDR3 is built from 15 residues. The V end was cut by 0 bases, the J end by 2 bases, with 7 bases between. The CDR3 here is CASSLAGGNTGELFF. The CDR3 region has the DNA TGTGCCAGCAGCTTAGCGGGGGGAAACACCGGGGAGCTGTTTTTT. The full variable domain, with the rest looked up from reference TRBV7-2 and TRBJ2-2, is GAGVSQSPSNKVTEKGKDVELRCDPISGHTALYWYRQSLGQGLEFLIYFQGNSAPDKSGLPSDRFSAERTGGSVSTLTIQRTQQEDSAVYLCASSLAGGNTGELFFGEGSRLTVL.

CDR3 loop: CATSRAGSYNEQFF. The CDR3 bases are TGTGCCACCAGCAGGGCTGGCTCCTACAATGAGCAGTTCTTC. The chain has TRBV15 and TRBJ2-1; D is unresolved. The CDR3 sequence is 14 residues long. V was cut by 3 bases and J by 0 bases, with 6 bases left in between. Per the germline V gene, CDR1 is LNHNV and CDR2 is YYDKDF (reference sequence).

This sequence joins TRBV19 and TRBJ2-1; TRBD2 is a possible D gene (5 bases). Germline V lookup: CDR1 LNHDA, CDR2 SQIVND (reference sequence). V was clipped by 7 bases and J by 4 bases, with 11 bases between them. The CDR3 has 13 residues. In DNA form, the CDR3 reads TGTGCCAGTACCCGGGGTGGGTACAATGAGCAGTTCTTC. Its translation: CASTRGGYNEQFF.

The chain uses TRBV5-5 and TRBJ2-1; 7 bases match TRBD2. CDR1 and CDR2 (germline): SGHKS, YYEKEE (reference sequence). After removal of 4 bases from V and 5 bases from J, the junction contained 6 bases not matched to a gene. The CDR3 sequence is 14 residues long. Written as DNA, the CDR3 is TGTGCCAGCAGCCCACGGGAGGCTAACAATGAGCAGTTCTTC. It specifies CASSPREANNEQFF.

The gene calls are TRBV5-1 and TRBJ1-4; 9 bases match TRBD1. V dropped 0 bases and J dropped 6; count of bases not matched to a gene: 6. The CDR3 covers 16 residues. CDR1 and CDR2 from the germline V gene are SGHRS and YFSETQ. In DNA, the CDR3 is TGCGCCAGCAGCTTGGCCGGGACAGGGAACGATGAAAAACTGTTTTTT. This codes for CASSLAGTGNDEKLFF.

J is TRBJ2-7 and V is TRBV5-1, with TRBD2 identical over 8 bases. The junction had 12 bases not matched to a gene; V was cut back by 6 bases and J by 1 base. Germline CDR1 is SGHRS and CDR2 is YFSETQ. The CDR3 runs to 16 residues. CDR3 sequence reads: CASTEYAGGPSYEQYF. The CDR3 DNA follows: TGCGCCAGCACCGAGTACGCGGGAGGCCCGTCCTACGAGCAGTACTTC.

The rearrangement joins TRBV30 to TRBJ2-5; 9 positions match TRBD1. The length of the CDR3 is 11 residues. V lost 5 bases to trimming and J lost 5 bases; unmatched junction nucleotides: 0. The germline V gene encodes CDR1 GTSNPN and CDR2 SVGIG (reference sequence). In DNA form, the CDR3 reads TGTGCCTGGGGGACAGGGGAGACCCAGTACTTC. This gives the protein CAWGTGETQYF.

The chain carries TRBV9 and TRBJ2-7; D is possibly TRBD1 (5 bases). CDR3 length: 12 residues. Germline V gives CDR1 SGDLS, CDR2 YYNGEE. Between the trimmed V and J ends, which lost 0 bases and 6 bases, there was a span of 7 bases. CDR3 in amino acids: CASSVGGGEQYF. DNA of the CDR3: TGTGCCAGCAGCGTAGGGGGCGGCGAGCAGTACTTC.

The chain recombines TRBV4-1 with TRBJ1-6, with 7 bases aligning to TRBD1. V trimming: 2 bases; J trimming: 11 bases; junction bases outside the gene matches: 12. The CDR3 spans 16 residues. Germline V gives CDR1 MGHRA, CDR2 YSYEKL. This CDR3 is CASSQPLGQSLTPLHF. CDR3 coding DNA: TGCGCCAGCAGCCAACCCCTGGGACAGTCACTAACACCCCTCCACTTT.

Here the CDR3 reads CASSLATAGNTIYF. DNA for the CDR3: TGTGCCAGCAGCTTGGCAACGGCTGGAAACACCATATATTTT. The chain employs TRBV5-8 and TRBJ1-3; D unclear. Trimming shortened V by 0 bases and J by 2 bases, and 6 bases separated the two germline ends. Germline V gene lookup returns CDR1 SGHTS and CDR2 YDEGEE. This CDR3 comprises 14 residues.

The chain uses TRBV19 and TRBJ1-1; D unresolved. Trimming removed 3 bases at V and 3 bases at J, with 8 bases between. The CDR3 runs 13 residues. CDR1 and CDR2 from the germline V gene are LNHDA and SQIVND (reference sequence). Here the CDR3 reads CASSITVHTEAFF. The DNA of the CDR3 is TGTGCCAGTAGTATCACAGTGCACACTGAAGCTTTCTTT.

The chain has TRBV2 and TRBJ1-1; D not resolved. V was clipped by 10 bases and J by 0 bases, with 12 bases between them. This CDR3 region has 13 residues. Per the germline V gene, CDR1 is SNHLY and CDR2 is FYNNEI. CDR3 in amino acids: CAIAREMNTEAFF. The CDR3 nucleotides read TGTGCCATTGCTCGTGAGATGAACACTGAAGCTTTCTTT.

This CDR3 reads CASSQDTGGAREQYF. In DNA form, the CDR3 reads TGCGCCAGCAGCCAAGATACGGGAGGTGCTAGAGAGCAGTACTTC. The chain employs TRBV4-3 and TRBJ2-7, with 7 bases matching TRBD2. The germline V gene has CDR1 LGHNA and CDR2 YSLEER. The length of the CDR3 is 15 residues. V was clipped by 0 bases and J by 7 bases; unmatched bases: 9.

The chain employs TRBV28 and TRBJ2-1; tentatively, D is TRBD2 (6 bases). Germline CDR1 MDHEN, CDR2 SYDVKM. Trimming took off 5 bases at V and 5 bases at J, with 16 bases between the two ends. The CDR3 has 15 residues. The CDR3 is CASSISGRLDNEQFF. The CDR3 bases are TGTGCCAGCAGTATTAGCGGCAGGCTCGACAATGAGCAGTTCTTC.

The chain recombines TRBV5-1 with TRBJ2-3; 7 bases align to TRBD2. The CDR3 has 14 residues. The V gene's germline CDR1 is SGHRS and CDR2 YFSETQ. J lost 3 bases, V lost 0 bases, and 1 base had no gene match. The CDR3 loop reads CASSLGEGTDTQYF. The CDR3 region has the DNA TGCGCCAGCAGCTTGGGGGAGGGGACAGATACGCAGTATTTT.

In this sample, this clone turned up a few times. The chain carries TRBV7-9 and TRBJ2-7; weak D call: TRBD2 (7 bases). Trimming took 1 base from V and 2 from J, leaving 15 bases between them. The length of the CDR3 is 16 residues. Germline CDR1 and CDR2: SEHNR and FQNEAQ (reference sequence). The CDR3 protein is CASSLGHGEGAYEQYF. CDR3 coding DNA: TGTGCCAGCAGCTTAGGTCATGGGGAGGGGGCCTACGAGCAGTACTTC.

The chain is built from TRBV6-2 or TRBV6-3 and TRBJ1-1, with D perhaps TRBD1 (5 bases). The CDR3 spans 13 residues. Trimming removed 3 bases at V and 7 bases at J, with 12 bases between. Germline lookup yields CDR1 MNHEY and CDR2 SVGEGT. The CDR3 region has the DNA TGTGCCAGCAGTTATTCCAGGGAAAATGAAGCTTTCTTT. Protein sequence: CASSYSRENEAFF.

This CDR3 reads CSASLTSGSGDTQYF. The DNA of the CDR3 is TGCAGTGCTAGTTTGACTAGCGGGAGTGGAGATACGCAGTATTTT. V usage is TRBV20-1 and J usage is TRBJ2-3; 12 positions agree with TRBD2. The CDR3 loop spans 15 amino acids. Trimming at V came to 3 bases and at J to 5 bases, leaving 6 bases not matched to a gene. Germline CDR1 DFQATT, CDR2 SNEGSKA (reference sequence).

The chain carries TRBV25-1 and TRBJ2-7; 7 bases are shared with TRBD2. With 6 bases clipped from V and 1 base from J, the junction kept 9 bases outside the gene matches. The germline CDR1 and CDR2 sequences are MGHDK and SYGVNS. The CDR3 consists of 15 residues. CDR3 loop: CASRGVGRGSYEQYF. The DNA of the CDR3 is TGTGCCAGCAGGGGGGTAGGGAGGGGATCCTACGAGCAGTACTTC.

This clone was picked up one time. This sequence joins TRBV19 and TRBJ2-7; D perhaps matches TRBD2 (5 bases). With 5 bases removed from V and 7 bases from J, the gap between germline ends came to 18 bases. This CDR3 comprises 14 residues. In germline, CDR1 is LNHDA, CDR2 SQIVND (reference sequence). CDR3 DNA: TGTGCCAGTAGTCCGAGATTAGAGCCGGGAGAGCAGTACTTC. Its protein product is CASSPRLEPGEQYF.

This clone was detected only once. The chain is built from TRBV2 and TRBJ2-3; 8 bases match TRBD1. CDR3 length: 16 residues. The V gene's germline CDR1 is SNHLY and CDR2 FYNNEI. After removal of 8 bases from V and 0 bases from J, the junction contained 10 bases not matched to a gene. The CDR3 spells CASSTLDRASTDTQYF. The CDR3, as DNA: TGTGCCAGCTCCACTTTGGACAGGGCTAGCACAGATACGCAGTATTTT.

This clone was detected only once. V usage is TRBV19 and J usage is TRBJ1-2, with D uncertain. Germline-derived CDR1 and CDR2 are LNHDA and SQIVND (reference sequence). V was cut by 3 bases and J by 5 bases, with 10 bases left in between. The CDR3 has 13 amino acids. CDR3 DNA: TGTGCCAGTAGTATGCAGGTGTTATATGGCTACACCTTC. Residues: CASSMQVLYGYTF.

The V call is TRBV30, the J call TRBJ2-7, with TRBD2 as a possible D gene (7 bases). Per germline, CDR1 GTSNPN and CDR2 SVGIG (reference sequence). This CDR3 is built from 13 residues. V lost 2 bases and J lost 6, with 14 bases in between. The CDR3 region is CAWSRGEGSEQYF. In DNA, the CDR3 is TGTGCCTGGAGTAGGGGGGAGGGCTCCGAGCAGTACTTC. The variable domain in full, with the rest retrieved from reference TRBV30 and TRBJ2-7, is SQTIHQWPATLVQPVGSPLSLECTVEGTSNPNLYWYRQAAGRGLQLLFYSVGIGQISSEVPQNLSASRPQDRQFILSSKKLLLSDSGFYLCAWSRGEGSEQYFGPGTRLTVT.

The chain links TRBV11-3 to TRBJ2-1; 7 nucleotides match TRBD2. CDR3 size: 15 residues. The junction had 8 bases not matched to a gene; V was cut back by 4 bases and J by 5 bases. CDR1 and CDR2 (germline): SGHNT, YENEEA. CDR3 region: CASSSVASGDNEQFF. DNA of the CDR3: TGTGCCAGCAGCTCGGTGGCTAGCGGCGACAATGAGCAGTTCTTC.

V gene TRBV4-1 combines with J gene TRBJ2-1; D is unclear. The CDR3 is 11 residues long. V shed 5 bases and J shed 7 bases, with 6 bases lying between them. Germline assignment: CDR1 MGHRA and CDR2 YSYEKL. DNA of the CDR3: TGCGCCAGCAGCAATCCTAATGAGCAGTTCTTC. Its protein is CASSNPNEQFF.

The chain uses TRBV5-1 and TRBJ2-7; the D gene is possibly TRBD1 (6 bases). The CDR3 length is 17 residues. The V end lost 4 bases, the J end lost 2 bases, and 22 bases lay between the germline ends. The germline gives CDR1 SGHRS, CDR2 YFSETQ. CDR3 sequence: CASSQTTGPTFTYEQYF. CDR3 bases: TGCGCCAGCAGCCAGACCACAGGGCCCACCTTCACCTACGAGCAGTACTTC.

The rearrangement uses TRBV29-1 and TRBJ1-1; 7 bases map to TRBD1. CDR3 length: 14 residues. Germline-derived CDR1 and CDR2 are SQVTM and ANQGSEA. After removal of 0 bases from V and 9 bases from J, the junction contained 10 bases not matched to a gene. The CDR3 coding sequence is TGCAGCGTTGAAGATTCCGTACGGACAGGAAAAGCTTTCTTT. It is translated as CSVEDSVRTGKAFF.